This T cell receptor (beta chain) derives from a study of cytotoxic CD8 clonotypes in ibrutinib-treated CLL. Study at large: Of a cohort that held 10 to 12 relapsed/refractory and 15 treatment-naive patients, roughly 18 were IGHV unmutated.

General study findings and limits: Having risen at ibrutinib response, clonality had fallen back toward baseline by progression.

Notes on this clone: Its antigen is as yet unknown.

The CDR3 loop spans 15 amino acids. V lost 4 bases to trimming and J lost 2 bases, with 13 bases between them. CDR1 and CDR2 from the germline V gene are SGHKS and YYEKEE (reference sequence). Libraries of TCR beta were made from around 2.1 micrograms of genomic DNA that came from cryopreserved PBMCs. The method was immunoSEQ multiplex PCR; TCRdb's version includes in-frame clones alone and lacks a portion of them. The sample comprises more than 6,000 clones, under 85% of which are singletons, and about a quarter rests with the top ten. The material was PBMCs, obtained before ibrutinib treatment. The TCR sequence derives from a human donor with chronic lymphocytic leukemia. The chain employs TRBV5-5 and TRBJ1-3; unclear D gene. The CDR3 coding sequence is TGTGCCAGCAGCAAGGTTCAGTTAACTGGAAACACCATATATTTT. It specifies CASSKVQLTGNTIYF. The complete variable domain, with remaining parts taken from reference TRBV5-5 and TRBJ1-3, reads DAGVTQSPTHLIKTRGQQVTLRCSPISGHKSVSWYQQVLGQGPQFIFQYYEKEERGRGNFPDRFSARQFPNYSSELNVNALLLGDSALYLCASSKVQLTGNTIYFGEGSWLTVV.